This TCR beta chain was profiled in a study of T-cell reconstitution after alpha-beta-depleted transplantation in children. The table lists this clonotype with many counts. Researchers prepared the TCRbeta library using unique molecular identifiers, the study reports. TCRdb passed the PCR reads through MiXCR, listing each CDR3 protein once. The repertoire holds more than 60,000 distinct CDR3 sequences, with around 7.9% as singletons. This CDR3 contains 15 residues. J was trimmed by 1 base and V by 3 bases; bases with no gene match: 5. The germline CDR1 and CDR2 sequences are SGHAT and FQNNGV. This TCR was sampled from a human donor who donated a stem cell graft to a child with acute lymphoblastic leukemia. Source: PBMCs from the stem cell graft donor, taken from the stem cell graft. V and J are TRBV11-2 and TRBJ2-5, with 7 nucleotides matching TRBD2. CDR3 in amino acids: CASSLGGSIQETQYF. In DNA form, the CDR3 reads TGTGCCAGCAGCTTGGGGGGGTCGATCCAAGAGACCCAGTACTTC.